Given below is one TCR beta chain in context. Its antigen is unknown. This sample was taken from a study of shared clonotypes between healthy human individuals. Whole-study results and caveats: Genetic and exposure-history diversity was limited by the small donor number. Larger estimated richness was generally recorded for naive subsets relative to memory subsets.

Only CD45RO-negative cells positively selected for CCR7 counted as naive CD8 cells, so terminally differentiated effector memory CD45RA+ cells were excluded. Only Caucasian adults living in Nashville, Tennessee made up the donor group. The table came from immunoSEQ multiplex PCR; TCRdb's copy has only in-frame clones and leaves some out. This sample carries about 820,000 clones, nearly 95% of them seen once, and the ten largest clones take approximately 25%. The V and J ends lost 2 bases and 10 bases respectively, with 9 bases between them. This CDR3 region has 12 residues. The germline CDR1 and CDR2 sequences are MNHEY and SVGAGI.

The sequence was obtained from a man aged 25-40 years in good health. V is TRBV6-5 and J is TRBJ2-1; D unresolved. Material for sequencing was naive CD8+ T cells sorted from blood. CDR3 sequence reads: CASSYGWGEQFF. The CDR3 DNA reads TGTGCCAGCAGTTACGGGTGGGGAGAGCAGTTCTTC.